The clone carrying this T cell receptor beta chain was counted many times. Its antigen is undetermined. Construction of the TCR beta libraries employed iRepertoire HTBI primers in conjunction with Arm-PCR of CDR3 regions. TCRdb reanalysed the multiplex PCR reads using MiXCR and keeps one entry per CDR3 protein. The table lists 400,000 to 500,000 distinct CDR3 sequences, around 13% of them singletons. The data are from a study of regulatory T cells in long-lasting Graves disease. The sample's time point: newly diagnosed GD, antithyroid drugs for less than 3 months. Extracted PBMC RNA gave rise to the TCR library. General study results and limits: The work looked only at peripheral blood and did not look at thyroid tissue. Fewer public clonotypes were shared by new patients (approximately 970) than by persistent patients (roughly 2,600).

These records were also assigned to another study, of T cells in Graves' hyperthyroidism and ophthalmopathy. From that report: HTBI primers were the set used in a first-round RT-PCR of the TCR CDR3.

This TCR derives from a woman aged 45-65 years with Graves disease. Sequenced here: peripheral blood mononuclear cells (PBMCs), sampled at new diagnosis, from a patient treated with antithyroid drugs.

The CDR3: CASSWRQTDDEQYF. The CDR3 DNA sequence: TGCGCCAGCAGCTGGAGACAGACCGATGACGAGCAGTACTTC. The V call is TRBV5-1, the J call TRBJ2-7; D perhaps matches TRBD1 (5 bases). CDR1 is SGHRS and CDR2 is YFSETQ in the germline V gene. V was trimmed by 3 bases and J by 5 bases, leaving 15 bases between them. This CDR3 is 14 amino acids long.